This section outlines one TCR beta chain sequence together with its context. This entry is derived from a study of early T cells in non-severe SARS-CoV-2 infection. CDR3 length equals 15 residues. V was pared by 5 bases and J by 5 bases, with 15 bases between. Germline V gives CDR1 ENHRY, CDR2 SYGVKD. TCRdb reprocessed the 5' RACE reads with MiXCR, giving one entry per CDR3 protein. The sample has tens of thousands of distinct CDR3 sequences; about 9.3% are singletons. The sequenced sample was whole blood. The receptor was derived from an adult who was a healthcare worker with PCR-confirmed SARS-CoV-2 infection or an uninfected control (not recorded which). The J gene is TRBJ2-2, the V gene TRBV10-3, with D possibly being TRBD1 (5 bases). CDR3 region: CAISFVQGSTGELFF. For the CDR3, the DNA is TGTGCCATCAGTTTTGTTCAGGGCTCAACCGGGGAGCTGTTTTTT.